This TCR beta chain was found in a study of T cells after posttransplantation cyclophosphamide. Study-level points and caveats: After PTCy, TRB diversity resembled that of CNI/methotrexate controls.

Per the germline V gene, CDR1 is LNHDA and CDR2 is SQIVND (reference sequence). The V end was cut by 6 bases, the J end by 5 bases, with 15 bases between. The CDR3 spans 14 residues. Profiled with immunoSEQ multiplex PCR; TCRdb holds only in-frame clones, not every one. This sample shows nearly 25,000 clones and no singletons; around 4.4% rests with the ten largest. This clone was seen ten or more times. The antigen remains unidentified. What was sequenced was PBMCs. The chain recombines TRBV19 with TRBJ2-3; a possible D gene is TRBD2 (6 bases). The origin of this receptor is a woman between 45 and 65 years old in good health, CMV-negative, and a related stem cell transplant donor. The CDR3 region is CASRIGGARDTQYF. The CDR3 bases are TGTGCCAGTAGGATCGGGGGTGCACGAGATACGCAGTATTTT.